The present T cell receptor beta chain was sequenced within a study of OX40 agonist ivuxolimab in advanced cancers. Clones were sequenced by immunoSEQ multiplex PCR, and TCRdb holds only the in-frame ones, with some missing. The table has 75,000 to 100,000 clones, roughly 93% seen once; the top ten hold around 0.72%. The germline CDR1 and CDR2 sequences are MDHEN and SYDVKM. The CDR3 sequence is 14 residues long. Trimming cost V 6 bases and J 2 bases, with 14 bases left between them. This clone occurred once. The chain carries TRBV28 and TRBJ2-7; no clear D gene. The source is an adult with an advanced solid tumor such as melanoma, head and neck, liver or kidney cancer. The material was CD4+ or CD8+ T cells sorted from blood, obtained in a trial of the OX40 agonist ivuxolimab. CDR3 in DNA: TGTGCCAGCAGAGTTTCGGGCACCACCTACGAGCAGTACTTC. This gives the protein CASRVSGTTYEQYF.